The source of this TCR beta chain is a study of shared clonotypes between healthy human individuals. CD4+ cells underwent separation, giving CD45RA+ naive and CD45RA-negative memory subsets. CDR1 KGHSH and CDR2 LQKENI come from the germline V gene. The CDR3 sequence is 14 residues long. V was clipped by 3 bases and J by 9 bases, with 14 bases between them. Here immunoSEQ multiplex PCR was the method, and the copy in TCRdb shows in-frame clones only, minus some. This sample yields millions of clones, of which 85% to 95% are seen a single time; 0.13% belongs to the top ten. Study-level findings and limits: How much donors shared clonotypes was expected to be affected by sequencing depth.

This clone was counted a single time. As yet, its antigen is unknown. The sample taken for sequencing was naive CD4+ T cells sorted from blood. The subset was: CD45RA+ positively selected. The TCR originated in a man aged 18 to 30 in good health. The V gene is TRBV18, the J gene TRBJ2-2, with TRBD2 as a possible D gene (5 bases). CDR3 DNA: TGTGCCAGCTCACCTACTAGTATCATTCGGGAGCTGTTTTTT. This codes for CASSPTSIIRELFF. Using reference TRBV18 and TRBJ2-2 for the parts outside the CDR3, the full variable domain is NAGVMQNPRHLVRRRGQEARLRCSPMKGHSHVYWYRQLPEEGLKFMVYLQKENIIDESGMPKERFSAEFPKEGPSILRIQQVVRGDSAAYFCASSPTSIIRELFFGEGSRLTVL.